These 2 T cell receptor beta chains were all obtained from the same sample, sequenced in a study of response to subunit inactivated influenza vaccine. Using its own MiXCR run on the RT-PCR reads, TCRdb lists one record per CDR3 protein. The sample consists of over 650,000 distinct CDR3 sequences, about a fifth of them appearing once. Material: PBMCs from blood, obtained less than 6 days after vaccination. Receptors were obtained from a man aged 50 to 60 who received an inactivated influenza vaccine.

The chain carries TRBV12-3 or TRBV12-4 and TRBJ2-2, with D perhaps TRBD2 (5 bases). This CDR3 has 15 residues. Trimming stripped 2 bases from V and 3 bases from J, with 10 bases between. The CDR3 spells CASSLRRVDTGELFF. In DNA, the CDR3 is TGTGCCAGCAGTTTACGGCGGGTTGACACCGGGGAGCTGTTTTTT.

This rearrangement joins TRBV9 to TRBJ2-3, with D perhaps TRBD1 (6 bases). With 4 bases removed from V and 3 bases from J, the gap between germline ends came to 18 bases. Germline loops: CDR1 SGDLS, CDR2 YYNGEE. This CDR3 comprises 16 residues. CDR3 coding DNA: TGTGCCAGCAGCCCGGCAGGGGCTATGGGGACAGATACGCAGTATTTT. Translation: CASSPAGAMGTDTQYF.